This paragraph reports one T cell receptor (beta chain). What it binds is not known. This specimen comes from a study of shared clonotypes between healthy human individuals. Regarding the study as a whole: Clonotypes shared by all four sorted-subset donors had higher generation probabilities than non-shared clonotypes.

As originally analysed: Quality scores were absent from the junction-only immunoSEQ sequences, so filtering differed. Data came from immunoSEQ multiplex PCR; TCRdb stores just in-frame clones and leaves some out. V and J calls and clone size come straight from that table; D and trimming were deduced from the DNA. The sample includes roughly 1 million clones, 65% to 80% of them seen just once. Germline trimming cut 8 bases from V and 2 bases from J; bases unmatched to any gene: 5. This CDR3 spans 14 amino acids. Germline CDR1 reads SNHLY; CDR2 reads FYNNEI. The J gene is TRBJ2-3, the V gene TRBV2; 9 nucleotides match TRBD2. This TCR was recovered from a man aged 18 to 30 in good health. What was sequenced was memory CD4+ T cells sorted from blood. Sample subset: CD45RA-negative fraction. The chain's CDR3 is CASAGGAVTDTQYF. CDR3 coding DNA: TGTGCCAGCGCGGGAGGGGCAGTCACAGATACGCAGTATTTT.